The present T cell receptor beta chain was sequenced within a study of Ad26.COV2.S vaccination and SARS-CoV-2 variants. Study at large: Participants got Ad26.COV2.S intramuscularly, once or twice 56 days apart. The study's findings and limits: Participants in the vaccine arm had higher spike-specific TCR breadth; placebo recipients had lower. There was reportedly substantial breadth in spike-specific CD8+ and CD4+ T cell responses after vaccination.

Remarks on this clone: No antigen is known for it.

The treatment here: over 15 received Ad26.COV2.S at low or high dose, single or two shots; 5 received placebo; per-sample allocation not given. Following the first vaccine or placebo injection, samples were taken on day 63. Immunization relied on an Ad26 vector, which expressed Wuhan-strain SARS-CoV-2 spike. V was pared by 0 bases and J by 2 bases, with 14 bases between. The CDR3 runs 16 residues. CDR1 is SGHNT, CDR2 YYREEE, per germline (reference sequence). Clones were sequenced by immunoSEQ multiplex PCR, and TCRdb holds only the in-frame ones, with some missing. The repertoire includes some 520,000 clones, 70% to 90% of them detected once, and roughly 12% sits in the top ten.

The receptor was isolated from a person between 18 and 59 years old who received the Ad26.COV2.S COVID-19 vaccine or a placebo. This chain uses TRBV5-4 with TRBJ1-2; D gene unclear. The material sequenced was peripheral blood, taken in a trial of Ad26.COV2.S vaccine versus placebo. CDR3 protein: CASSLGRDRQNYGYTF. The CDR3 DNA follows: TGTGCCAGCAGCTTGGGGAGGGATCGTCAGAACTATGGCTACACCTTC.